This TCR beta chain emerged from a study of T cell changes during pregnancy in multiple sclerosis. This table comes from immunoSEQ multiplex PCR, and its TCRdb copy is limited to in-frame clones, with some not included. The table has over 80,000 clones, 90% seen once. The length of the CDR3 is 15 residues. V was pared by 6 bases and J by 0 bases, with 15 bases between. Germline V CDR1 and CDR2: SGHRS, YFSETQ. The material was peripheral blood, obtained in the second trimester of pregnancy. This clonotype was sampled from a female donor in good health, enrolled as a control in a pregnancy study. The chain uses TRBV5-1 and TRBJ1-1; D might be TRBD1 (6 bases). The CDR3 here is CASTLGDNMNTEAFF. Here the CDR3 DNA reads TGCGCCAGCACCCTTGGGGACAACATGAACACTGAAGCTTTCTTT.